This T cell receptor (beta chain) was found in a study of blood T cell repertoires in COVID-19. Study in general: Spain, Italy and the United States supplied samples that represented acute and convalescent COVID-19.

J was trimmed by 0 bases and V by 6 bases; bases with no gene match: 15. Germline CDR1 is MRHNA and CDR2 is SNTAGT. This CDR3 is built from 19 residues. As originally analysed: Nucleated cell number was recorded as an estimate derived from reference gene primer amplification. Profiled with immunoSEQ multiplex PCR; TCRdb holds only in-frame clones, not every one. V and J calls and clone size follow that table, whereas D and trimming were derived from the DNA. The table records over 60,000 clones, over 75% of them present only once. This sequence originates from a human donor in a cohort sampled during active COVID-19. The chain combines TRBV6-4 with TRBJ2-1, with 9 nucleotides matching TRBD1. Source material: peripheral blood. The CDR3 sequence: CASRADRGPGGGSYNEQFF. CDR3 sequence (DNA): TGTGCCAGCAGGGCGGACAGGGGCCCTGGCGGGGGCTCCTACAATGAGCAGTTCTTC.